This TCR beta chain was found in a study of identical twins. A template switching step contributed a universal primer site, while unique molecular identifiers were present in the cDNA. A single record per CDR3 protein comes from TCRdb applying MiXCR to the 5' RACE reads. The sample includes 450,000 to 600,000 distinct CDR3 sequences, 20% to 25% seen only once; the top ten take about 0.48%. CDR1 SGHRS and CDR2 YFSETQ come from the germline V gene. V was pared by 2 bases and J by 1 base, with 4 bases of the junction left unmatched. The CDR3 spans 15 residues. This clonotype has a handful of counts. Another study also made use of these data, one on yellow fever vaccine responses in identical twins.

Sequenced material: CD4+ T cells sorted from blood. The chain combines TRBV5-1 with TRBJ1-1; 8 bases agree with TRBD1. This clonotype was obtained from a woman aged 18-35 years in good health. Here the CDR3 DNA reads TGCGCCAGCAGCTTTAGTCAGGGGGCGAACACTGAAGCTTTCTTT. Encoded protein: CASSFSQGANTEAFF. The full variable domain, completed using reference TRBV5-1 and TRBJ1-1, is KAGVTQTPRYLIKTRGQQVTLSCSPISGHRSVSWYQQTPGQGLQFLFEYFSETQRNKGNFPGRFSGRQFSNSRSEMNVSTLELGDSALYLCASSFSQGANTEAFFGQGTRLTVV.